The source of this T cell receptor (beta chain) is a study of T cell responses to AZD1222 COVID-19 vaccine (dated by TCRdb to about 2021). At the level of the whole study: Because spike-specific TCR depth and breadth did not differ between the two schedules, AZD1222 recipients who got a second dose at roughly 4 weeks were pooled with those who got a second dose at roughly 12 weeks. A total of approximately 250 trial participants underwent TCR sequencing, of whom about 210 had received two doses of AZD1222 and some 25 had received two doses of the MenACWY control vaccine. Trial participants were enrolled by age into subgroups of 18-55, 56-69 and 70-plus years, and roughly 150, 30 and 60 TCR-sequenced participants, respectively, were included in these subgroups. Study-wide conclusions, independent of this receptor: Epitopes outside the regions mutated in the B.1.351 and B.1.1.7 variants were reportedly recognized by nearly half of the unique spike-specific TCRs. The vaccine-associated CD4 TCRs covered the entire spike protein, and the dominant responses fell in regions 160-218 and 743-854. A significant rise in spike-specific TCR breadth and depth was observed after two AZD1222 doses relative to day 0 and relative to MenACWY recipients. The 56-69-year group was small, and its depth increase did not reach significance, likely because of low power. Conclusions about previously exposed vaccinees were limited because only a handful of AZD1222 recipients were SARS-CoV-2 seropositive at baseline. Because no samples from the day 14 peak response were available, repertoires could be characterized only after the peak T cell response. Participants were mostly white British, with more females than males. The authors suggested clonal diversity may have been underestimated.

Interpreted using the paper, the time point label stands for: baseline before first vaccination. Vaccinee samples came from UK trials COV001 and COV002, including a single-blind randomized controlled phase 2/3 trial of AZD1222 (ChAdOx1 nCoV-19) in healthy adults. For TCRbeta chain sequencing, PBMC samples from trial participants were taken at day 0 and at day 28 after the second dose. This clone appeared a single time. There is no known antigen for this receptor. No clone much larger than this one lies a single base away; base qualities are absent. The CDR3 regions of human TCRbeta chains were analyzed by immunosequencing. As for how the authors treated the data: TCRs in the repertoires were compared against a reference library of SARS-CoV-2-specific TCRs that had been generated with the MIRA antigen-specificity platform. Breadth meant the fraction of unique TCRs that were SARS-CoV-2-associated, whereas depth meant the fraction of total T cells that were SARS-CoV-2-associated. Each spike-specific TCR was assigned to its reactive spike region and to a CD4 or CD8 class using the MIRA data. Log10-transformed breadth and depth values were compared by one-way ANOVA with Sidak's multiple comparisons tests. TCRdb obtained this table from immuneACCESS and retained in-frame rearrangements with V and J assigned. These tables miss some clones; where compared with another copy, unresolved V genes account for less than half of the shortfall, and the remainder is unexplained. The V and J calls and clone size were taken over from that table, and D and trimming were inferred from the DNA. The sample table records some 130,000 clones; more than 75% of these occur just once. About 4% of the sample is in the top ten clones.

From the cysteine up to the phenylalanine, the CDR3 has a length of 14 residues. Only the CDR3 DNA is retained, 42 bases long and in frame from the first base. CDR1 and CDR2 (MNHEY, SVGAGI) derive from the germline V gene. V lost 5 bases and J lost 8 bases; the stretch between them is 18 bases long. This sample comprised peripheral blood, obtained on day 0 of AZD1222 vaccination. This sequence uses TRBV6-5 and TRBJ1-2; TRBD1 is perhaps the D gene, given 6 matching bases. This receptor was identified in an adult in good health. The DNA sequence follows: TGTGCCAGCAGTACAGAGGGGGGAAGATGGGGCTACACCTTC. It translates as CASSTEGGRWGYTF.